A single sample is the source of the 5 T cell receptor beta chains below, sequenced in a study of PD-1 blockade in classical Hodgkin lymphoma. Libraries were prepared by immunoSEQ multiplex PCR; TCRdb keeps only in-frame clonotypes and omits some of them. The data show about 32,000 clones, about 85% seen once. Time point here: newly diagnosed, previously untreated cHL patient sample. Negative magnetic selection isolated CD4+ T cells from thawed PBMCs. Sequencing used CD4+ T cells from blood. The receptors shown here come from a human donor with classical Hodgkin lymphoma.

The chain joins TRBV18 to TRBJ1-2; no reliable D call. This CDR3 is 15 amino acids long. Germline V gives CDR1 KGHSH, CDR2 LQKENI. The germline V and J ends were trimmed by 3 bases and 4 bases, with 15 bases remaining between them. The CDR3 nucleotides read TGTGCCAGCTCACCGAAGGCTCCCCCCTCCTATGGCTACACCTTC. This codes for CASSPKAPPSYGYTF.

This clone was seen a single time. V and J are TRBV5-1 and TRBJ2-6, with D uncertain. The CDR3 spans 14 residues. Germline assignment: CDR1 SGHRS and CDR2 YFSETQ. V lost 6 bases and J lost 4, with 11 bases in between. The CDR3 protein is CASTPQGGANVLTF. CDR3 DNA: TGCGCCAGCACTCCTCAAGGAGGGGCCAACGTCCTGACTTTC.

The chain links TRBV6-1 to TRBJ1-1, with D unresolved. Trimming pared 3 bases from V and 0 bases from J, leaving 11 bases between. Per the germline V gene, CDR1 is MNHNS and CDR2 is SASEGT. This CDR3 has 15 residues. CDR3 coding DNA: TGTGCCAGCAGTGATAGAGCGAGACTGAACACTGAAGCTTTCTTT. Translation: CASSDRARLNTEAFF.

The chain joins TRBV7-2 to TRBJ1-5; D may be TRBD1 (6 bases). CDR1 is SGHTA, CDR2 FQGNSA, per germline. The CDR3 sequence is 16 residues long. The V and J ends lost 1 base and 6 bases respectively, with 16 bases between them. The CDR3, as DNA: TGTGCCAGCAGCTTAGAATTAGGGGGAGGAGGTCAGCCCCAGCATTTT. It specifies CASSLELGGGGQPQHF.

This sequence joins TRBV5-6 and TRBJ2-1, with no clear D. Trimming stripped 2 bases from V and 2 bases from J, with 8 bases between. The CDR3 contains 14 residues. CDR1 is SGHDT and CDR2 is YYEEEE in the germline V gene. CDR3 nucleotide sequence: TGTGCCAGCAGCTTCCGTAACGCCTACAATGAGCAGTTCTTC. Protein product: CASSFRNAYNEQFF.